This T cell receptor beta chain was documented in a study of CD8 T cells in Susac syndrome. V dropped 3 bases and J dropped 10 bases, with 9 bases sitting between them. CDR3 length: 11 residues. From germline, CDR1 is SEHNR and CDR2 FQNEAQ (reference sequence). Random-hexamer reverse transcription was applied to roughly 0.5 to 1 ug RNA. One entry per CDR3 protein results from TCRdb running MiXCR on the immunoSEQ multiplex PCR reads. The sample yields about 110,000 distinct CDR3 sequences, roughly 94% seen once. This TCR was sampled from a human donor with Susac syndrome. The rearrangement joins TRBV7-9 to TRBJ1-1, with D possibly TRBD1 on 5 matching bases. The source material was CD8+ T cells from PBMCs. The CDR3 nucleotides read TGTGCCAGCAGCTTGGGGCAGGGAGCTTTCTTT. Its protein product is CASSLGQGAFF. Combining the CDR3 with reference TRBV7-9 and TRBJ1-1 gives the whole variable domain DTGVSQNPRHKITKRGQNVTFRCDPISEHNRLYWYRQTLGQGPEFLTYFQNEAQLEKSRLLSDRFSAERPKGSFSTLEIQRTEQGDSAMYLCASSLGQGAFFGQGTRLTVV.